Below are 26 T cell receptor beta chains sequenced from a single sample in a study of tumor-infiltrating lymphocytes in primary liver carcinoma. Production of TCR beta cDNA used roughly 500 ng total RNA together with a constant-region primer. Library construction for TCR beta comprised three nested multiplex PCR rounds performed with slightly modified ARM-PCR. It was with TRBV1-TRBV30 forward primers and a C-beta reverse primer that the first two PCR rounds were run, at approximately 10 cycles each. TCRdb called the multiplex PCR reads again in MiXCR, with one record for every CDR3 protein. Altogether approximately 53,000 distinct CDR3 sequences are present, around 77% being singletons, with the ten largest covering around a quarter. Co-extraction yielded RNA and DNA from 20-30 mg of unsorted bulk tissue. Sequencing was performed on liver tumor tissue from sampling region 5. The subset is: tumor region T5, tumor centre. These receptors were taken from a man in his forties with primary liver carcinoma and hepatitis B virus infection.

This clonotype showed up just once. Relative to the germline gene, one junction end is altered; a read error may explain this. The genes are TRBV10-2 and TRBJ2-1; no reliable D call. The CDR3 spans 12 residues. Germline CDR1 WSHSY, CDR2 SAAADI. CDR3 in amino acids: CASGFGHNGQFF. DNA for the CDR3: TGCGCCAGCGGTTTTGGTCATAATGGGCAGTTCTTC.

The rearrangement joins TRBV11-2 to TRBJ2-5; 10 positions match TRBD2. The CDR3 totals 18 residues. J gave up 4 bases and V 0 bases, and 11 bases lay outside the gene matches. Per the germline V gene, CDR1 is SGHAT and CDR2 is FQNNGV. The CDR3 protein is CASSLDPWSSGRGETQYF. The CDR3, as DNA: TGTGCCAGCAGCTTAGATCCGTGGTCTAGCGGGAGAGGAGAGACCCAGTACTTC.

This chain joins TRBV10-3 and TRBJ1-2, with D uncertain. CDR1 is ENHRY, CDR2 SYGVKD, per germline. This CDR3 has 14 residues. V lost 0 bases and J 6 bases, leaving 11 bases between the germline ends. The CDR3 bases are TGTGCCATCAGTGAGTCCCAACTGGCGGATGGCTACACCTTC. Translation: CAISESQLADGYTF.

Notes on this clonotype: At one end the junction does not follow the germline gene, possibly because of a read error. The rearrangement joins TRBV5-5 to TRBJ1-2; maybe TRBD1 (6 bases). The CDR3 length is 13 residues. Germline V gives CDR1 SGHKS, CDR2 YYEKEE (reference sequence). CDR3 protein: CVSRVPGHSGHTF. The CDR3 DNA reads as TGTGTCAGCAGGGTGCCGGGACATTCTGGCCACACCTTC.

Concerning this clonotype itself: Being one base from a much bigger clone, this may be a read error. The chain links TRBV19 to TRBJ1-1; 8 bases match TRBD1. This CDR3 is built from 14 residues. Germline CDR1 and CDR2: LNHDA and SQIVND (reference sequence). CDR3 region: CASSKVQGAAEASF. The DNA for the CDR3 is TGTGCCAGTAGTAAGGTGCAGGGGGCGGCTGAAGCTTCCTTT.

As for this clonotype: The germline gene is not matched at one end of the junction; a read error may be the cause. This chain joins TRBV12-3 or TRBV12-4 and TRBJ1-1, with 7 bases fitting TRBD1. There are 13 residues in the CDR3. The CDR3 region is CASSCTGAAESLF. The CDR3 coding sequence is TGTGCCAGCAGTTGTACAGGGGCCGCTGAATCTCTCTTT.

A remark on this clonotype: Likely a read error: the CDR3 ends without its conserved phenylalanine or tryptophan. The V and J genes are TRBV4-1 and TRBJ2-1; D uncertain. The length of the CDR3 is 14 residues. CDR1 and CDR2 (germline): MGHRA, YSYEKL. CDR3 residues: CASSQKSQNNKQFY. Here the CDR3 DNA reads TGCGCCAGCAGCCAAAAGTCCCAGAACAATAAGCAGTTCTAC.

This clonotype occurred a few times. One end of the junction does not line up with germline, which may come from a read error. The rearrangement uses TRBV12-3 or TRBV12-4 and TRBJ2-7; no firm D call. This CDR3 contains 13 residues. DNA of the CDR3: TGTGCCAGTAGTTTACGGTTCTCCTACGAGCAGTACTTC. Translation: CASSLRFSYEQYF.

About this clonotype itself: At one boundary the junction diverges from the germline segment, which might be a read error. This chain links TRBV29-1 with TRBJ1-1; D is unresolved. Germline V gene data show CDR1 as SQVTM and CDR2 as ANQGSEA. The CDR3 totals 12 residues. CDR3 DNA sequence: TGCAGCGTTCGATGGGCCGTAACTGAGGCTTTCTTT. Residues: CSVRWAVTEAFF.

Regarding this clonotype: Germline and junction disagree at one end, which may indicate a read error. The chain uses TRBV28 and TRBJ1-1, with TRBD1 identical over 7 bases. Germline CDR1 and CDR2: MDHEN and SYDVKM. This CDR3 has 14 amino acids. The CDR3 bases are TGTGCCAGCACCTCGGGACAGATGGACACTGAAGCTTCCTTT. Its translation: CASTSGQMDTEASF.

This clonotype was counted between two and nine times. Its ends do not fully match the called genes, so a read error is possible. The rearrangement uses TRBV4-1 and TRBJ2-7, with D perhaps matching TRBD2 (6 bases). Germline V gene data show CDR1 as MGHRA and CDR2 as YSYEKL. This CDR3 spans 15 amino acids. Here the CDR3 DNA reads TGTGCTAGCAGCCAAGATAAGGCACTAGCCATGACGCAGTACTTC. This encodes CASSQDKALAMTQYF.

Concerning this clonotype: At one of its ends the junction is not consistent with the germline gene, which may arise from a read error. The CDR3 protein is CASNFPGTSGTKKIQYF. The CDR3 DNA reads as TGTGCTAGCAACTTTCCCGGGACTAGCGGCACCAAAAAGATTCAGTACTTC. The chain couples TRBV11-1 to TRBJ2-4, with 11 bases that match TRBD2. The CDR3 has 17 amino acids. Germline values: CDR1 SGHAT, CDR2 FQDESV (reference sequence).

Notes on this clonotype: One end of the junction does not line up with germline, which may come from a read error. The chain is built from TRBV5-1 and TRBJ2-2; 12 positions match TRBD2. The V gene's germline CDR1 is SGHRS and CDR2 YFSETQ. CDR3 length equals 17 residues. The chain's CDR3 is CTSSFETSGRNTGELFF. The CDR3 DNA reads TGCACCAGCAGCTTCGAGACTAGCGGGAGGAACACCGGGGAGCTGTTTTTT.

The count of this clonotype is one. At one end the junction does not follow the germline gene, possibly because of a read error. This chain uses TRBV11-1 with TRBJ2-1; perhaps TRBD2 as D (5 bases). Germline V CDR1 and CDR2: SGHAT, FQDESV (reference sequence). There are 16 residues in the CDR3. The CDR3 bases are TGTGCCAGCAGCCCCCGGGTTGCGGACTCCTACAATGAGCAGTCTTTC. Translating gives CASSPRVADSYNEQSF.

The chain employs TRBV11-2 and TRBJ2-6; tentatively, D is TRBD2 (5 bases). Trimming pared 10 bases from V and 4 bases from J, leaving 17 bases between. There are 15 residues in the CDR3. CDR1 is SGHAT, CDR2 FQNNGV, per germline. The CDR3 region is CATQRSHSGANVLTF. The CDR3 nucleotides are TGTGCCACCCAGCGGTCGCACTCAGGGGCCAACGTCCTGACTTTC.

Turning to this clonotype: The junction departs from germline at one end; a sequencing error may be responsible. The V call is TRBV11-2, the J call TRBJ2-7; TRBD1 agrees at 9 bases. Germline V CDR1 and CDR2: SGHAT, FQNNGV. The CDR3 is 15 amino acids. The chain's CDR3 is CANSLRWTGEIERYF. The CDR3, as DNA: TGTGCCAACAGCTTACGATGGACAGGGGAAATCGAGCGGTACTTC.

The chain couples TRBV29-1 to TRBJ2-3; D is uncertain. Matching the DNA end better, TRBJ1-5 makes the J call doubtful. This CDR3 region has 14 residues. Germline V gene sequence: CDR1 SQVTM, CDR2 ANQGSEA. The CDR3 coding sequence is TGCAGCGTTCTAGGTAGTAGCAGCGCAGATACGCAGCATTTT. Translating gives CSVLGSSSADTQHF.

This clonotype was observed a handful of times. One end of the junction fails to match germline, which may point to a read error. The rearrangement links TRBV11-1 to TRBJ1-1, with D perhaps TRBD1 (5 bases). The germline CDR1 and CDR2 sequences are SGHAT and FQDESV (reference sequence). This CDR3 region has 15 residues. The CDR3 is CASSWSAWGNTEVSF. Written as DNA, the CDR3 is TGTGCCAGCAGCTGGTCGGCCTGGGGGAACACTGAAGTTTCCTTT.

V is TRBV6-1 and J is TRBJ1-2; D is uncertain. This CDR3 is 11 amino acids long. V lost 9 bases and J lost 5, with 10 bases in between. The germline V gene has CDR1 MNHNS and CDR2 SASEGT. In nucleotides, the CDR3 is TGTGCCAGTGCCCCCCTATATGGCTACACCTTC. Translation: CASAPLYGYTF.

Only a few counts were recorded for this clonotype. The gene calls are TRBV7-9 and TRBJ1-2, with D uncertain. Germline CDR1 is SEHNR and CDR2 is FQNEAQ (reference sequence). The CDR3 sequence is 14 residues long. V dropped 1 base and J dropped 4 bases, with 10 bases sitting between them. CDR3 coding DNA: TGTGCCAGCAGCTTAGGCCAGTTTATCTATGGCTACACCTTC. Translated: CASSLGQFIYGYTF.

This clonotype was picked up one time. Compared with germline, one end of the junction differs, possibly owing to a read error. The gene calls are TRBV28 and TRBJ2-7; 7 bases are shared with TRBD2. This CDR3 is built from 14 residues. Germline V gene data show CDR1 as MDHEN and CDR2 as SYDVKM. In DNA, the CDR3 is TGTGCCGGCAGTTTGGCGGGAGCCGCCAACGAGCAGTACTTC. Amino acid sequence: CAGSLAGAANEQYF.

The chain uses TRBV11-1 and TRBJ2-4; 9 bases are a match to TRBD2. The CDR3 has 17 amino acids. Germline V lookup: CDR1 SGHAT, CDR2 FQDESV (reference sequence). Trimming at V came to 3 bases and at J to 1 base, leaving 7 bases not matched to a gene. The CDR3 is CASSFPDTSGAKNIQYF. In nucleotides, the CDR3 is TGTGCCAGCAGCTTTCCTGATACTAGCGGGGCCAAAAACATTCAGTACTTC.

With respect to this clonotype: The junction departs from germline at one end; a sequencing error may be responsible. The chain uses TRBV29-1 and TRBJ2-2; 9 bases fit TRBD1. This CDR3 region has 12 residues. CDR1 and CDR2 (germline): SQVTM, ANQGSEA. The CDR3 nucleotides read TGCAGCGGTGGACAGGGGTCCGAGGAGCAGTTCTTT. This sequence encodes CSGGQGSEEQFF.

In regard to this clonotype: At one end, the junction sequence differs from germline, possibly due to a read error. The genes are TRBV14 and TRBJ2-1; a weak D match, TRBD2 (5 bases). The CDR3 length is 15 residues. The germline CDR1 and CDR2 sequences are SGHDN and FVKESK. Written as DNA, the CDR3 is TGTGCCAGCAGAGCGGTAGGAGGAAACTACAGTGAGCAGTTCTTC. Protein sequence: CASRAVGGNYSEQFF.

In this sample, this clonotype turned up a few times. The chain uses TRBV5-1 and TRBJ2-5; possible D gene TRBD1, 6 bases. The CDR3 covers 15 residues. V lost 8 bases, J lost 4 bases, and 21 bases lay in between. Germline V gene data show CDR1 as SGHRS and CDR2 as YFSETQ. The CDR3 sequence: CASSPLGVRGETQYF. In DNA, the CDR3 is TGCGCCAGTAGCCCATTGGGGGTCAGGGGAGAGACCCAGTACTTC.

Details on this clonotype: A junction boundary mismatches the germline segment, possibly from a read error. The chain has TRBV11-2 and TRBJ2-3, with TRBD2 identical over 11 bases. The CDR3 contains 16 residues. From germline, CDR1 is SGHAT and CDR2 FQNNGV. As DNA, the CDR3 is TGTGCCAGCAGCTCGGGACTAGCGGAAGTGTTGGATACACAGTATTTT. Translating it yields CASSSGLAEVLDTQYF.